This T cell receptor beta chain was captured in a study of blood T cell repertoires in COVID-19. Across the whole study: COVID-19 samples, acute and convalescent, were from the United States, Italy and Spain.

Symptom resolution, clearance, or two negative PCRs marked the recovered donors of Cohort 3. Assay: immunoSEQ multiplex PCR; the TCRdb copy retains only in-frame clones and omits some. The data hold around 290,000 clones, with 75% to 90% observed a single time. The TCR sequence derives from a woman aged 40 to 50 who had recovered from COVID-19. Sequenced sample: PBMCs or T cells enriched from blood (not recorded which).

The CDR3, as DNA: TGCGCCAGCAGTCAGGGTTTAGGGCAGCCCCAGCATTTT. Translation: CASSQGLGQPQHF. The chain joins TRBV10-2 to TRBJ1-5; D perhaps matches TRBD1 (5 bases). Germline V gene sequence: CDR1 WSHSY, CDR2 SAAADI. V dropped 5 bases and J dropped 7 bases, with 12 bases sitting between them. The CDR3 is 13 residues long.